This T cell receptor (beta chain) derives from a study of CXCR3-negative and CXCR3-positive naive CD8 T cells. For the study at large: Some 150 million TRB reads in total, about 1.5 +/- 0.3 million per library. Study results and limitations: Compared with CXCR3-negative naive cells, CXCR3-positive naive cells showed more hydrophobic TRB CDR3s. TRBV-TRBJ usage matched between naive CXCR3-negative and CXCR3-positive cells but not between memory cells. Memory CD8+ cells had much lower diversity, and both naive subsets had comparably high diversity.

UMI-tagged TRB cDNA libraries were built via 5' RACE. TCRdb reanalyzed the 5' RACE reads, giving one entry per CDR3 protein sequence and no DNA. In all, the sample yields tens of thousands of distinct CDR3 sequences. Germline V gene sequence: CDR1 MNHEY, CDR2 SVGEGT. The CDR3 totals 14 residues. Turning to this clonotype: What it binds is not known.

Within the CD8+ T cell compartment, naive cells were CD45RO-CCR7+CD27+CD95-. This chain connects TRBV6-2 or TRBV6-3 to TRBJ1-2. The specimen was naive CXCR3+ CD8+ T cells from blood. Subset reported: CD45RO-CCR7+CD27+CD95- naive CD8+ T cells expressing CXCR3 (TNR3+). This TCR was recovered from a human donor in good health. Some clones in this sample may be carry-over from other donors' samples. The CDR3 sequence: CASSYDWTDYGYTF.